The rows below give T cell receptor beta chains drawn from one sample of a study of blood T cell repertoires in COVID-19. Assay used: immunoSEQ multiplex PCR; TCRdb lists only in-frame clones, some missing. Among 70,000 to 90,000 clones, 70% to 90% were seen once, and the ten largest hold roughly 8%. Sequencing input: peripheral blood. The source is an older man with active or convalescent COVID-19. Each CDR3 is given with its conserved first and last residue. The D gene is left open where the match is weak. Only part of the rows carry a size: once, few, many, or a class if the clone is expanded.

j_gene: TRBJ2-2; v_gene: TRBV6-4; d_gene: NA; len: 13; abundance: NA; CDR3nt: TGTGCCAGCGGACAAGATGGCACCGGGGAGCTGTTTTTT; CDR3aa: CASGQDGTGELFF
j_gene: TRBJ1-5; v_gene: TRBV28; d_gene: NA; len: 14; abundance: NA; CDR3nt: TGTGCCAGCAGTTCCGGGGGTTTATATCAGCCCCAGCATTTT; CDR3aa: CASSSGGLYQPQHF
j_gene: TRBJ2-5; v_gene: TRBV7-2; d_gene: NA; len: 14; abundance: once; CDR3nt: TGTGCCAGCAGCTTAGCCGGGGGTGGGGAGACCCAGTACTTC; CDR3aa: CASSLAGGGETQYF
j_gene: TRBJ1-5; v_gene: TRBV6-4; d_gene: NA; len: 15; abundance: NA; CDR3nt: TGTGCCGTGAGAGGTACGTCGAATAGCAATCAGCCCCAGCATTTT; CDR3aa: CAVRGTSNSNQPQHF
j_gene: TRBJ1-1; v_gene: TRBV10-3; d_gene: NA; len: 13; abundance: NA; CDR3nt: TGTGCCATCAGTGAACGGGGGAACACTGAAGCTTTCTTT; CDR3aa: CAISERGNTEAFF
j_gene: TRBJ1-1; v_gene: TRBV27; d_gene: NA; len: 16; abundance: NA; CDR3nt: TGTGCCAGCAGTTTATTGGCTCCCCCGGGGAGGGCTGAAGCTTTCTTT; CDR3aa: CASSLLAPPGRAEAFF
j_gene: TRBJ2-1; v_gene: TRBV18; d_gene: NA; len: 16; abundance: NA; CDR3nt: TGTGCCAGCTCACCACTCCTAGCACACTCCTACAATGAGCAGTTCTTC; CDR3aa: CASSPLLAHSYNEQFF
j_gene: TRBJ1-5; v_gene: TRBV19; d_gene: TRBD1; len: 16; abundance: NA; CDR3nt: TGTGCCAGTACCGGGGGGGACAGGGGAAGAACCCAGCCCCAGCATTTT; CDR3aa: CASTGGDRGRTQPQHF
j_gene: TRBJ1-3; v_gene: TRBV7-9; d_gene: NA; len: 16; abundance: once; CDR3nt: TGTGCCAGCAGCTTATACGCGGGGGACTCTGGAAACACCATATATTTT; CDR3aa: CASSLYAGDSGNTIYF
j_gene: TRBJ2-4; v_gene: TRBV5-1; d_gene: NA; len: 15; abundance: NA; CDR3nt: TGCGCCACCCCCCGTAAGGGACTAGCCAAAAACATTCAGTACTTC; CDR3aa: CATPRKGLAKNIQYF
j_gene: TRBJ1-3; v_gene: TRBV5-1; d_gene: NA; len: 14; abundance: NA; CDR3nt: TGCGCCAGCAGCTTGTCGTCGTCTGGAAACACCATATATTTT; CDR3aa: CASSLSSSGNTIYF
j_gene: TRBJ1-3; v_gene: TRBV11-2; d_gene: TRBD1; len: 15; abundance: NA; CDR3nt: TGTGCCAGCAGCTTAAATCCAGGGGGCGGAAACACCATATATTTT; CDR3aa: CASSLNPGGGNTIYF
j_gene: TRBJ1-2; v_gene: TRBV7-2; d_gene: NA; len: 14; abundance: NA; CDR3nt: TGTGCCAGCAGCTTAGCGTCCCGGGGGGGAGGCTACACCTTC; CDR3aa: CASSLASRGGGYTF
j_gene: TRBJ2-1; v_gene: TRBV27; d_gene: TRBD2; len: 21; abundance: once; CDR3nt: TGTGCCAGCAGTATGAAGGGACTAGCGGTATCAGGCAGGAGCTCCTACAATGAGCAGTTCTTC; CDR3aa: CASSMKGLAVSGRSSYNEQFF
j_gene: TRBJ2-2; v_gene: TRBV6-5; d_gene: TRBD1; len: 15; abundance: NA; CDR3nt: TGTGCCAGCAGTCCACGGACAGGGGTGGCCGGGGAGCTGTTTTTT; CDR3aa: CASSPRTGVAGELFF
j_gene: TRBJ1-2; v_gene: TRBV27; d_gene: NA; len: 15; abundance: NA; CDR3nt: TGTGCCAGCAGTTCTCTTTGGGCCAACAACTATGGCTACACCTTC; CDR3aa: CASSSLWANNYGYTF
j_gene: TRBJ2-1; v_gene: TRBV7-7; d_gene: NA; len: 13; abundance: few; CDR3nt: TGTGCCAGCAGCTCAGGACTTGCCGGGGTGCAGTTCTTC; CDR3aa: CASSSGLAGVQFF
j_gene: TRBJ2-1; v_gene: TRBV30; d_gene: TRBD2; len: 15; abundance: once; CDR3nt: TGTGCCTGGAATTTAGGGACTAGCGGGATAAATGAGCAGTTCTTC; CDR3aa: CAWNLGTSGINEQFF
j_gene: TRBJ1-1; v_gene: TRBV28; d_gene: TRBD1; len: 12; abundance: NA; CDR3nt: TGTGCCAGCAGGCCACAGGGGGCGAAAGCTTTCTTT; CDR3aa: CASRPQGAKAFF
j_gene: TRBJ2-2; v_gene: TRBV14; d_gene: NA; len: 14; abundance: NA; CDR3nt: TGTGCCAGCAAAAGGACTATGAACACCGGGGAGCTGTTTTTT; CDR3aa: CASKRTMNTGELFF
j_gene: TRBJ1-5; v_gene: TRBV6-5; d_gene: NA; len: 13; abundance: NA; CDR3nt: TGTGCCGTACGACAGGTCCTTAATCAGCCCCAGCATTTT; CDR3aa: CAVRQVLNQPQHF
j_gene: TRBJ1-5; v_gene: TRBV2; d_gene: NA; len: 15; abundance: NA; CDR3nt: TGTGCCAGCAGCGACCAGAGTAACGGGAATCAGCCCCAGCATTTT; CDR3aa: CASSDQSNGNQPQHF
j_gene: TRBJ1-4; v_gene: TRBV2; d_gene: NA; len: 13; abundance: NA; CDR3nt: TGTGCCAGCAGCCCCGGGTCTCGGGAAAAACTGTTTTTT; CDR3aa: CASSPGSREKLFF
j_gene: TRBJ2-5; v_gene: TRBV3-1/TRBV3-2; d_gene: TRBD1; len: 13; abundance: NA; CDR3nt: TGTGCCAGCAGGCGACAGGGGGAAGAGACCCAGTACTTC; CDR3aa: CASRRQGEETQYF
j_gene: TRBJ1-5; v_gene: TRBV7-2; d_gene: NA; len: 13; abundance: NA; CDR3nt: TGTGCCAGCAGCCCCGGGGGCAATCAGCCCCAGCATTTT; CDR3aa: CASSPGGNQPQHF
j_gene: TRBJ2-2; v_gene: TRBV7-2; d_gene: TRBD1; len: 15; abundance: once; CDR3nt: TGTGCCAGCAGCCCGCGACAGGGGAGCACCGGGGAGCTGTTTTTT; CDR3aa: CASSPRQGSTGELFF
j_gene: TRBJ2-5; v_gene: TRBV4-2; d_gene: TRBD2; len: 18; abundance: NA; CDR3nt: TGTGCCAGCAGCCAAGAAAAGCAAGCGGGGGGGTATGTGGAGACCCAGTACTTC; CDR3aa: CASSQEKQAGGYVETQYF
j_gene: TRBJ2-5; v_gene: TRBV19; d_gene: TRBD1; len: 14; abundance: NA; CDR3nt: TGTGCCAGTAGTTCCCGGACAGGGATAGAGACCCAGTACTTC; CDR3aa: CASSSRTGIETQYF
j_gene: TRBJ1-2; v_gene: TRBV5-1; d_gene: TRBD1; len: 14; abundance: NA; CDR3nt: TGCGCCAGCAGCGGAGGGACAGTAAACTATGGCTACACCTTC; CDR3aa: CASSGGTVNYGYTF
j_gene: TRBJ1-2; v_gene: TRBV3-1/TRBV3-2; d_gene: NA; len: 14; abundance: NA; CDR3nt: TGTGCCAGCAGCCAAAACAGGGAAGGTTATGGCTACACCTTC; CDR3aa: CASSQNREGYGYTF
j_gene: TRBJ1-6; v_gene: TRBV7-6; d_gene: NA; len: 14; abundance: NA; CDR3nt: TGTGCCAGCAGCTTAGAGGGGATCAATTCACCCCTCCACTTT; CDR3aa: CASSLEGINSPLHF
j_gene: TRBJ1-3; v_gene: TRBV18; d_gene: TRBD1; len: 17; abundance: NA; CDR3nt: TGTGCCAGCTCACCAAATGTCCAGGGGGCCTCTGGAAACACCATATATTTT; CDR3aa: CASSPNVQGASGNTIYF
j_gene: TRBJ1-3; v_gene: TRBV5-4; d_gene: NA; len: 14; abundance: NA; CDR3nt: TGTGCCAGCAGCTTGGGGGGGGCTGGAAACACCATATATTTT; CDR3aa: CASSLGGAGNTIYF
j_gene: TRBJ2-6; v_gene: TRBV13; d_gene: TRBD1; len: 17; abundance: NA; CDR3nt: TGTGCCAGCAGCAGGGGACAGGACCCCTCTGGGGCCAACGTCCTGACTTTC; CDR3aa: CASSRGQDPSGANVLTF
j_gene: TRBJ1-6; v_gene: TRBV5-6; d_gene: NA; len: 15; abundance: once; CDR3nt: TGTGCCAGCAGCTTAGGACGGGGGTATAATTCACCCCTCCACTTT; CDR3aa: CASSLGRGYNSPLHF
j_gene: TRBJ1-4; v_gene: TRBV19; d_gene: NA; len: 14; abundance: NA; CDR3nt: TGTGCCAGTAGTAGGCCAGGGGTGGATGAAAAACTGTTTTTT; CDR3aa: CASSRPGVDEKLFF